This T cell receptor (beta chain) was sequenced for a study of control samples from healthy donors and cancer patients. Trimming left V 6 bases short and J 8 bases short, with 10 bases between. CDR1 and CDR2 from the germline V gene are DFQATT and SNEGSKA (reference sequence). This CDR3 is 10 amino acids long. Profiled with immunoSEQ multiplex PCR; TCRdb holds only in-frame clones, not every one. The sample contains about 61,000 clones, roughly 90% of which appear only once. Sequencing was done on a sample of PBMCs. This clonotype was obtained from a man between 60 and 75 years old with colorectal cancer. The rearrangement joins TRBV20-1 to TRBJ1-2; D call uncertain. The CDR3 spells CSATSNGYTF. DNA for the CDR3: TGCAGTGCCACGTCTAACGGCTACACCTTC.